The 23 T cell receptor beta chains in this list originate from one sample, sequenced in a study of blood T cell repertoires in COVID-19. The repertoire was sequenced with immunoSEQ multiplex PCR; TCRdb's copy has only in-frame clones and lacks some. This sample has 250,000 to 300,000 clones; roughly nine tenths occur once, and the top ten carry more than 1%. Sequencing was carried out using PBMCs or T cells enriched from blood (not recorded which). The receptors here all came from a human donor in a cohort exposed to, infected with or recovered from COVID-19 (not recorded which). The donor label of this sample is uncertain.

CDR3 amino acids: CSGSGGLGELFF. The CDR3 coding sequence is TGCAGCGGTTCAGGGGGCCTCGGGGAGCTGTTTTTT. The chain is built from TRBV29-1 and TRBJ2-2; 8 bases map to TRBD1. The CDR3 length is 12 residues. Germline V gene sequence: CDR1 SQVTM, CDR2 ANQGSEA. The V gene end was trimmed by 7 bases and the J gene end by 7 bases; junction bases not matched to a gene: 5.

This CDR3 reads CASSLEAGGAEAFF. The DNA of the CDR3 is TGCGCCAGCAGCTTGGAAGCAGGAGGGGCTGAAGCTTTCTTT. The J gene is TRBJ1-1, the V gene TRBV5-1; D may be TRBD1 (5 bases). V was pared by 0 bases and J by 6 bases, with 12 bases between. CDR1 is SGHRS, CDR2 YFSETQ, per germline. The CDR3 runs 14 residues.

This clone was counted once. The V call is TRBV15, the J call TRBJ2-3; TRBD2 matches at 9 bases. Germline V gives CDR1 LNHNV, CDR2 YYDKDF (reference sequence). V lost 2 bases, J lost 7 bases, and 7 bases stayed unmatched. The CDR3 runs 15 residues. CDR3 sequence reads: CATSRSGTSINTQYF. The DNA for the CDR3 is TGTGCCACCAGCAGAAGCGGGACTAGCATCAATACGCAGTATTTT.

The rearrangement joins TRBV21-1 to TRBJ1-2; the table gives TRBD1 as D, unverified against the DNA. TRBV21-1 is a pseudogene locus. The CDR3 has 10 amino acids. CDR3 coding DNA: TGTGCCAGCTGCAACAATGGCTACACCTTC. Translating gives CASCNNGYTF.

The rearrangement uses TRBV7-2 and TRBJ2-3; possible D gene TRBD1, 6 bases. This CDR3 comprises 14 residues. CDR1 and CDR2 (germline): SGHTA, FQGNSA. V was shortened by 5 bases and J by 1 base, with 10 bases between the two germline ends. In DNA form, the CDR3 reads TGTGCCAGCAGCCAGGGGCCCCGCACAGATACGCAGTATTTT. Residues: CASSQGPRTDTQYF.

The genes are TRBV7-6 and TRBJ2-3; the D gene is possibly TRBD2 (6 bases). The germline CDR1 and CDR2 sequences are SGHVS and FNYEAQ. There are 15 residues in the CDR3. V gave up 1 base and J gave up 4 bases, with 12 bases separating them. This CDR3 reads CASSLGQGLADTQYF. CDR3 sequence (DNA): TGTGCCAGCAGCTTAGGGCAGGGACTCGCAGATACGCAGTATTTT.

The V gene is TRBV5-6, the J gene TRBJ1-6, with D maybe TRBD1 (5 bases). The CDR3 runs to 14 residues. V lost 4 bases and J lost 7, with 12 bases in between. Germline assignment: CDR1 SGHDT and CDR2 YYEEEE. The DNA for the CDR3 is TGTGCCAGCAGCCCCTCGGGGGAAAATTCACCCCTCCACTTT. Amino acid sequence: CASSPSGENSPLHF.

The chain links TRBV2 to TRBJ2-7, with 10 bases lining up with TRBD2. The germline V gene has CDR1 SNHLY and CDR2 FYNNEI. With 6 bases clipped from V and 2 bases from J, the junction kept 16 bases outside the gene matches. This CDR3 comprises 18 residues. The CDR3 reads CASSPNRFSSGGTYEQYF. DNA of the CDR3: TGTGCCAGCAGCCCTAACCGCTTCTCTAGCGGGGGTACCTACGAGCAGTACTTC.

The V and J genes are TRBV2 and TRBJ2-7; 10 bases are shared with TRBD1. Trimming removed 6 bases from V and 4 bases from J; junction bases left unmatched: 3. The length of the CDR3 is 13 residues. Germline V gives CDR1 SNHLY, CDR2 FYNNEI. Here the CDR3 DNA reads TGTGCCAGCAGCGGACAGGGGGTGTACGAGCAGTACTTC. Protein sequence: CASSGQGVYEQYF.

This chain links TRBV6-2 or TRBV6-3 with TRBJ1-1; TRBD1 might be the D (5 bases). Per the germline V gene, CDR1 is MNHEY and CDR2 is SVGEGT. CDR3 length: 15 residues. Trimming removed 2 bases from V and 1 base from J, with 11 bases in between. CDR3 sequence reads: CASSYRGVENTEAFF. CDR3 DNA: TGTGCCAGCAGTTACCGGGGGGTCGAGAACACTGAAGCTTTCTTT.

This clone is a singleton in its sample. The chain links TRBV7-7 to TRBJ2-3; possible D gene TRBD2, 6 bases. The CDR3 extends over 15 amino acids. Deletions cut 5 bases from V and 2 bases from J, with 14 bases between. CDR1 is SSHAT and CDR2 is FNYEAQ in the germline V gene (reference sequence). The CDR3 protein is CASSPGLTYTDTQYF. CDR3 in DNA: TGTGCCAGCAGCCCGGGACTGACGTACACAGATACGCAGTATTTT.

The J gene is TRBJ2-1, the V gene TRBV7-2; TRBD2 aligns across 10 bases. Germline CDR1 is SGHTA and CDR2 is FQGNSA. The trim removed 6 bases at V and 7 bases at J, leaving 6 bases unmatched. The CDR3 has 14 residues. The CDR3 loop reads CASRAAGGGNEQFF. In DNA, the CDR3 is TGTGCCAGCAGGGCAGCGGGGGGGGGAAATGAGCAGTTCTTC.

The chain combines TRBV19 with TRBJ2-1; 7 nucleotides match TRBD1. In germline, CDR1 is LNHDA, CDR2 SQIVND (reference sequence). This CDR3 region has 16 residues. CDR3 coding DNA: TGTGCTGCCAGTACGGGAAAGGGGGCTTCCTACAATGAGCAGTTCTTC. Its protein product is CAASTGKGASYNEQFF. Filled out from reference TRBV19 and TRBJ2-1, the complete variable domain reads DGGITQSPKYLFRKEGQNVTLSCEQNLNHDAMYWYRQDPGQGLRLIYYSQIVNDFQKGDIAEGYSVSREKKESFPLTVTSAQKNPTAFYLCAASTGKGASYNEQFFGPGTRLTVL.

The V gene is TRBV7-6, the J gene TRBJ2-6; 10 nucleotides line up with TRBD1. The V gene end was trimmed by 5 bases and the J gene end by 4 bases; junction bases not matched to a gene: 8. Germline CDR1 SGHVS, CDR2 FNYEAQ. The CDR3 runs to 17 residues. The CDR3 here is CASSGDRGNTGANVLTF. The CDR3 DNA follows: TGTGCCAGCAGCGGGGACAGGGGTAATACAGGGGCCAACGTCCTGACTTTC.

The chain couples TRBV4-3 to TRBJ1-2; 9 bases are shared with TRBD1. CDR3 length equals 20 residues. CDR1 is LGHNA, CDR2 YSLEER, per germline. Unmatched junction bases numbered 18, after V lost 0 bases and J lost 4 bases. The CDR3 DNA follows: TGCGCCAGCAGCCAAGAGGCCGAGCTCCGGGGACAGGGTTCTAGCTATGGCTACACCTTC. It codes for CASSQEAELRGQGSSYGYTF.

This chain uses TRBV14 with TRBJ1-1; D remains unclear. Trimming took off 4 bases at V and 1 base at J, with 7 bases between the two ends. CDR1 is SGHDN and CDR2 is FVKESK in the germline V gene. CDR3 size: 13 residues. CDR3 in DNA: TGTGCCAGCAGCCCAGGATCGAACACTGAAGCTTTCTTT. It yields the protein CASSPGSNTEAFF. The full variable domain, in which reference TRBV14 and TRBJ1-1 provide the parts outside the CDR3, is EAGVTQFPSHSVIEKGQTVTLRCDPISGHDNLYWYRRVMGKEIKFLLHFVKESKQDESGMPNNRFLAERTGGTYSTLKVQPAELEDSGVYFCASSPGSNTEAFFGQGTRLTVV.

J is TRBJ2-1 and V is TRBV7-6; 9 nucleotides match TRBD2. The CDR3 is 18 amino acids. V trimming: 6 bases; J trimming: 4 bases; junction bases outside the gene matches: 16. Germline lookup yields CDR1 SGHVS and CDR2 FNYEAQ. This CDR3 reads CASSLAYGGLADYNEQFF. DNA for the CDR3: TGTGCCAGCAGTCTAGCTTACGGGGGACTAGCCGATTACAATGAGCAGTTCTTC.

This clone was seen only once. This chain links TRBV27 with TRBJ1-5; a weak D match, TRBD1 (5 bases). Trimming shortened V by 8 bases and J by 2 bases, and 13 bases separated the two germline ends. This CDR3 is built from 14 residues. Germline V lookup: CDR1 MNHEY, CDR2 SMNVEV (reference sequence). The CDR3 DNA reads TGTGCCAGCTCAGGGTTGGGGCGCAATCAGCCCCAGCATTTT. This gives the protein CASSGLGRNQPQHF.

The V and J genes are TRBV2 and TRBJ1-1; D is possibly TRBD1 (6 bases). Deletions cut 1 base from V and 5 bases from J, with 20 bases between. The CDR3 runs 17 residues. Germline CDR1 SNHLY, CDR2 FYNNEI. The CDR3 region is CASSEEILFGGWTEAFF. The CDR3 region has the DNA TGTGCCAGCAGTGAAGAAATCTTGTTTGGGGGCTGGACTGAAGCTTTCTTT.

The chain recombines TRBV5-1 with TRBJ2-1, with a tentative D call TRBD2 (6 bases). The CDR3 has 13 amino acids. CDR1 and CDR2 (germline): SGHRS, YFSETQ. V was pared by 3 bases and J by 7 bases, with 11 bases between. The CDR3 nucleotides are TGCGCCAGCAGCTCGGAGGGCGGGAATGAGCAGTTCTTC. Translation: CASSSEGGNEQFF. Together with reference TRBV5-1 and TRBJ2-1, the CDR3 gives the full variable domain: KAGVTQTPRYLIKTRGQQVTLSCSPISGHRSVSWYQQTPGQGLQFLFEYFSETQRNKGNFPGRFSGRQFSNSRSEMNVSTLELGDSALYLCASSSEGGNEQFFGPGTRLTVL.

This clone was counted once. This rearrangement joins TRBV14 to TRBJ1-3; 7 nucleotides line up with TRBD1. Trimming cost V 4 bases and J 1 base; bases outside gene matches: 4. This CDR3 is built from 15 residues. Per the germline V gene, CDR1 is SGHDN and CDR2 is FVKESK. The CDR3: CASSLQGISGNTIYF. The CDR3 bases are TGTGCCAGCAGCCTACAGGGGATATCTGGAAACACCATATATTTT.

A single count supports this clone. The rearrangement links TRBV11-2 to TRBJ2-7, with 7 bases that match TRBD2. The CDR3 totals 12 residues. Looked up from germline, CDR1 is SGHAT and CDR2 is FQNNGV. Trimming removed 6 bases from V and 7 bases from J; junction bases left unmatched: 6. Here the CDR3 DNA reads TGTGCCAGCAGTTTTAGCGGGTTAGAGCAGTACTTC. Its protein product is CASSFSGLEQYF.

This clone came up once. The chain carries TRBV4-2 and TRBJ1-5, with D unclear. The CDR3 has 18 residues. Per the germline V gene, CDR1 is LGHNA and CDR2 is YNFKEQ. V shed 4 bases and J shed 0 bases, with 19 bases lying between them. CDR3 in amino acids: CASSPLAPSDFSNQPQHF. CDR3 DNA: TGTGCCAGCAGCCCCCTCGCCCCCTCGGACTTTAGCAATCAGCCCCAGCATTTT.